Given below is one T cell receptor beta chain in context. The sample is drawn from a study of blood T cell repertoires in COVID-19. Study context: Italy, Spain and the United States were the sources of the convalescent and acute COVID-19 samples. Sample material is recorded as cDNA or gDNA derived from T cells, B-cell-depleted T cells, or PBMCs.

The V gene lost 8 bases and the J gene lost 0 bases, with 13 bases spanning the gap. This CDR3 comprises 14 residues. Germline V gene data show CDR1 as SNHLY and CDR2 as FYNNEI. Original methodology: Amplified reference gene primers provided the basis for estimating nucleated cell counts. The repertoire was sequenced with immunoSEQ multiplex PCR; TCRdb's copy has only in-frame clones and lacks some. V, J and clone size derive from that table, while D and trimming were established from the DNA sequence. Found here are about 230,000 clones, 80% to 85% of them singletons; the top ten hold around 25%. The sequenced material came from peripheral blood. The source is a man aged 35-49 years with acute or convalescent COVID-19. V is TRBV2 and J is TRBJ2-5, with a possible D match to TRBD1 (5 bases). This chain's CDR3 is CASRETENQETQYF. CDR3 bases: TGTGCCAGCCGAGAGACAGAAAACCAAGAGACCCAGTACTTC.